This entry is about one TCR beta chain. In the source study's methods: Amplification of reference gene primers provided the estimated nucleated cell counts. Sequencing used immunoSEQ multiplex PCR; TCRdb keeps in-frame clones, though not all of them. D and trimming were read from the DNA, whereas the V and J calls and clone size are those reported in that table. The repertoire has roughly 100,000 clones, 70% to 90% of them found once; the top ten carry around 3.9%. These data originate in a study of blood T cell repertoires in COVID-19. Study details: Specimens from acute and convalescent COVID-19 originated in the United States, Italy and Spain.

The CDR3 runs 14 residues. Germline loops: CDR1 KGHSH, CDR2 LQKENI. The V gene end was trimmed by 6 bases and the J gene end by 5 bases; junction bases not matched to a gene: 9. A Seattle source enrolled patients during active infection and followed them longitudinally. The material sequenced was peripheral blood. The sequence came from a human donor with COVID-19, enrolled during active disease. The donor label of this sample is uncertain. This chain connects TRBV18 to TRBJ1-2; 7 bases match TRBD1. CDR3 in DNA: TGTGCCAGCTCCGGAGAGGGGGCAGGATATGGCTACACCTTC. This translates into CASSGEGAGYGYTF. Looking up the rest from reference TRBV18 and TRBJ1-2 gives the full variable domain: NAGVMQNPRHLVRRRGQEARLRCSPMKGHSHVYWYRQLPEEGLKFMVYLQKENIIDESGMPKERFSAEFPKEGPSILRIQQVVRGDSAAYFCASSGEGAGYGYTFGSGTRLTVV.